The 4 T cell receptor beta chains reported below all come from one sample, sequenced in a study of human T cells and chemical hapten exposure (dated by TCRdb to the early 2020s). The protocol used for the library was RACE. Instrument used: NextSeq 500. In TCRdb, the public reads were trimmed at Q25 with fastp and aligned with MiXCR, with productive beta chains retained. Merged by CDR3 protein, the rows form single entries marked with the most common genes and DNA. Present in this sample are approximately 77,000 distinct CDR3 sequences, approximately 8% of which were seen just once. The ten largest clones take up roughly 1.6% of the sample. Interpreted using the paper, the time point label stands for: patch test 1, 2 weeks after DPC sensitization. Per the publication, the treatment or condition label means: therapeutic diphenylcyclopropenone sensitization with weekly scalp DPC. The sample consisted of whole blood, taken in connection with sensitization to the hapten diphenylcyclopropenone (DPC). These receptors came from a woman in her 30s with alopecia areata. Some clones in this sample may be carry-over from other donors' samples.

The rearrangement links TRBV7-9 to TRBJ1-5, with D possibly being TRBD1 (5 bases). Trimming cost V 2 bases and J 4 bases, with 9 bases left between them. This CDR3 region has 14 residues. Germline assignment: CDR1 SEHNR and CDR2 FQNEAQ (reference sequence). DNA of the CDR3: TGTGCCAGCAGCTTACAGGGTTGGAATCAGCCCCAGCATTTT. Amino acids: CASSLQGWNQPQHF.

The rearrangement joins TRBV12-3 or TRBV12-4 to TRBJ1-2; D is perhaps TRBD1 (5 bases). The CDR3 runs to 13 residues. Trimming pared 4 bases from V and 6 bases from J, leaving 12 bases between. CDR3: CASSSPGSNGYTF. CDR3 nucleotide sequence: TGTGCCAGCAGTTCTCCAGGGTCGAATGGCTACACCTTC.

The CDR3 loop reads CASSLSPAALETQYF. DNA of the CDR3: TGTGCCAGCAGCTTATCGCCGGCCGCCCTCGAGACCCAGTACTTC. The rearrangement uses TRBV11-2 and TRBJ2-5; D gene ambiguous. The germline gives CDR1 SGHAT, CDR2 FQNNGV. The CDR3 extends over 15 amino acids. V lost 2 bases, J lost 5 bases, and 15 bases lay in between.

The chain has TRBV2 and TRBJ1-2; D is unresolved. V was clipped by 2 bases and J by 7 bases, with 14 bases between them. The CDR3 has 14 residues. Germline CDR1 is SNHLY and CDR2 is FYNNEI. This CDR3 reads CASSEWGEGFGYTF. CDR3 nucleotide sequence: TGTGCCAGCAGTGAATGGGGTGAGGGCTTTGGCTACACCTTC.